The rows below give T cell receptor beta chains drawn from one sample of a study of T cell responses to AZD1222 COVID-19 vaccine. Clones were sequenced by immunoSEQ multiplex PCR, and TCRdb holds only the in-frame ones, with some missing. The table shows over 100,000 clones, with 85% to 90% occurring only once. The material was peripheral blood, obtained on day 0 of AZD1222 vaccination. These receptors all come from an adult in good health. The CDR3 runs from the conserved cysteine through the conserved F or W. A D gene is named only where the DNA matches it firmly. Some rows have no size entry. The others give once, few or many, or a class for an expanded clone.

v_call	clone_size	j_call	d_call	cdr3_nt	cdr3_aa
TRBV9	NA	TRBJ1-1	NA	TGTGCCAGCAGCCCACGTGGAACTGAAGCTTTCTTT	CASSPRGTEAFF
TRBV4-3	NA	TRBJ1-6	NA	TGCGCCAGCAGCCAGGGGAGGTGGCGGAGCTCCTATAATTCACCCCTCCACTTT	CASSQGRWRSSYNSPLHF
TRBV18	NA	TRBJ1-4	NA	TGTGCCAGCTCACCAACCCGCCACAATGGGGAAAAACTGTTTTTT	CASSPTRHNGEKLFF
TRBV10-3	NA	TRBJ1-2	TRBD1	TGTGCCATCAGTGATGGGACAGCGATTAACTATGGCTACACCTTC	CAISDGTAINYGYTF
TRBV7-9	NA	TRBJ1-5	NA	TGTGCCAGCAGCTTCGTCAGGGACCACGCTTGGGGCAATCAGCCCCAGCATTTT	CASSFVRDHAWGNQPQHF
TRBV9	NA	TRBJ2-3	TRBD2	TGTGCCAGCAGCGTAGCTTCGAGCGGGGGGTGGGATACGCAGTATTTT	CASSVASSGGWDTQYF
TRBV5-8	NA	TRBJ1-2	TRBD1	TGTGCCAGCAGCTTGGGGGACAGAAACTATGGCTACACCTTC	CASSLGDRNYGYTF
TRBV19	NA	TRBJ1-5	NA	TGTGCCAGTAGTACGGAGGGTTATAGCAATCAGCCCCAGCATTTT	CASSTEGYSNQPQHF
TRBV29-1	NA	TRBJ2-5	TRBD2	TGCAGCGTGGACCGTCCCGGGACTAGCGGGGGGATCATGATCGAGACCCAGTACTTC	CSVDRPGTSGGIMIETQYF
TRBV28	NA	TRBJ1-6	NA	TGTGCCAGCAGTTTCGAGGGGCAGTATAATTCACCCCTCCACTTT	CASSFEGQYNSPLHF
TRBV24-1	NA	TRBJ2-1	TRBD2	TGTGCCACCAGTGATCCGACTAGCGGGAGGACGAATGAGCAGTTCTTC	CATSDPTSGRTNEQFF
TRBV5-5	NA	TRBJ2-3	NA	TGTGCCAGCAGCTTGAAGGGGGCAGATACGCAGTATTTT	CASSLKGADTQYF
TRBV30	NA	TRBJ1-3	NA	TGTGCCTGGAGTAATTACTGGAGCTCTGGAAACACCATATATTTT	CAWSNYWSSGNTIYF
TRBV14	NA	TRBJ1-2	TRBD1	TGTGCCAGCAGCCTTGGGACAGCAACTAACTATGGCTACACCTTC	CASSLGTATNYGYTF
TRBV6-1	NA	TRBJ2-7	NA	TGTGCCAGCAGTGAAGCGGGAGACCTCTACGAGCAGTACTTC	CASSEAGDLYEQYF
TRBV19	NA	TRBJ1-5	TRBD1	TGTGCCAGTAGCGAGACAGGGGGCCAGAAGCCCCAGCATTTT	CASSETGGQKPQHF
TRBV10-2	NA	TRBJ2-1	NA	TGCGCCAGCCACCTTGGGGGACTGAAGAGCTCCTACAATGAGCAGTTCTTC	CASHLGGLKSSYNEQFF
TRBV5-4	NA	TRBJ2-6	NA	TGTGCCAGCAGCGGAGGCCAGGGGAGTGGGGCCAACGTCCTGACTTTC	CASSGGQGSGANVLTF
TRBV6-4	NA	TRBJ2-3	TRBD2	TGTGCCAGCAGTAAGACTAGCGCAGCCACAGATACGCAGTATTTT	CASSKTSAATDTQYF
TRBV7-2	NA	TRBJ1-1	NA	TGTGCCAGCAGCTTAGATCGACTTTACACTGAAGCTTTCTTT	CASSLDRLYTEAFF
TRBV18	NA	TRBJ1-2	NA	TGTGCCAGCTCACCACCGGGGTTCGCCTATGGCTACACCTTC	CASSPPGFAYGYTF
TRBV18	NA	TRBJ1-2	NA	TGTGCCAGCTCACCACAAACAGAGGACTATGGCTACACCTTC	CASSPQTEDYGYTF
TRBV6-6	NA	TRBJ1-3	TRBD1	TGTGCCAGCAGTTATGACAGGGGTGGAAACACCATATATTTT	CASSYDRGGNTIYF
TRBV7-2	NA	TRBJ2-7	NA	TGTGCCAGCAGCTTAGTCCAGGGTTCCTACGAGCAGTACTTC	CASSLVQGSYEQYF
TRBV21-1	NA	TRBJ1-4	NA	TGTGCCAGCAGCAAAGTGGCAGGGAATGAAAAACTGTTTTTT	CASSKVAGNEKLFF
TRBV29-1	NA	TRBJ2-3	TRBD1	TGCAGCGTCGCCCCCCGGGACAGGGCTCTCCATACGCAGTATTTT	CSVAPRDRALHTQYF
TRBV12-5	once	TRBJ2-1	NA	TGTGCTAGTGGTTTGGTACGTCCTCGGGCCCCCTACAATGAGCAGTTCTTC	CASGLVRPRAPYNEQFF
TRBV7-2	NA	TRBJ2-7	TRBD2	TGTGCCAGCAGCTTAGGGGGACTAGATTACGAGCAGTACTTC	CASSLGGLDYEQYF
TRBV2	NA	TRBJ2-1	NA	TGTGCCAGCAACCGGCCAAGTACCCTTGAGTTTGAGCAGTTCTTC	CASNRPSTLEFEQFF
TRBV28	once	TRBJ1-2	NA	TGTGCCAGCAGTTGGACGGAGTATGGCTACACCTTC	CASSWTEYGYTF
TRBV5-1	NA	TRBJ1-1	NA	TGCGCCAGCAGCTCCGAAGGCCAGAACACTGAAGCTTTCTTT	CASSSEGQNTEAFF
TRBV6-5	NA	TRBJ2-2	NA	TGTGCCAGCAGCAGGACGAACACCGGGGAGCTGTTTTTT	CASSRTNTGELFF
TRBV5-4	NA	TRBJ1-1	NA	TGTGCCAGCAGCTTGTTCGCCACCCGGGGCCCTGAAGCTTTCTTT	CASSLFATRGPEAFF
TRBV10-3	NA	TRBJ1-3	NA	TGTGCCATCAGTCTACAGGCCTACTCTGGAAACACCATATATTTT	CAISLQAYSGNTIYF
TRBV7-9	NA	TRBJ2-2	NA	TGTGCCAGCAGCCGATGGACTGACGCGAACACCGGGGAGCTGTTTTTT	CASSRWTDANTGELFF
TRBV18	NA	TRBJ1-2	NA	TGTGCCAGCTCACCAGCTAACATCAGGGATGGCTACACCTTC	CASSPANIRDGYTF
TRBV27	NA	TRBJ1-5	TRBD1	TGTGCCAGCAGGTCAGGGGGCCACAATCAGCCCCAGCATTTT	CASRSGGHNQPQHF
TRBV3-1/TRBV3-2	NA	TRBJ2-7	NA	TGTGCCAGCAGCCAAGTTGGGACCGAGCAGTACTTC	CASSQVGTEQYF
TRBV10-2	NA	TRBJ2-3	NA	TGCGCCAGCAGTCCTAGGGGAGCAGATACGCAGTATTTT	CASSPRGADTQYF
TRBV10-3	NA	TRBJ2-7	NA	TGTGCCATCAGTATTTTCTCCGGCGGGACATACTCCTACGAGCAGTACTTC	CAISIFSGGTYSYEQYF
TRBV7-8	NA	TRBJ1-2	TRBD1	TGTGCCAGCAGCTTAGGGGAGGGACAGATCTATGGCTACACCTTC	CASSLGEGQIYGYTF
TRBV5-6	NA	TRBJ1-1	TRBD1	TGTGCCAGCAGCAGGGACAGGGGAAACACTGAAGCTTTCTTT	CASSRDRGNTEAFF
TRBV18	NA	TRBJ1-1	NA	TGTGCCAGCTCGGTCAGGAACACTGAAGCTTTCTTT	CASSVRNTEAFF
TRBV27	NA	TRBJ2-1	NA	TGTGCCAGTGCGGATAGGCACAATGAGCAGTTCTTC	CASADRHNEQFF
TRBV5-1	NA	TRBJ1-1	NA	TGCGCCAGCAGCTTGGTAGGACATAACACTGAAGCTTTCTTT	CASSLVGHNTEAFF
TRBV9	NA	TRBJ2-2	NA	TGTGCCAGCAGCGTAGGGCGTGGCCACTACACCGGGGAGCTGTTTTTT	CASSVGRGHYTGELFF